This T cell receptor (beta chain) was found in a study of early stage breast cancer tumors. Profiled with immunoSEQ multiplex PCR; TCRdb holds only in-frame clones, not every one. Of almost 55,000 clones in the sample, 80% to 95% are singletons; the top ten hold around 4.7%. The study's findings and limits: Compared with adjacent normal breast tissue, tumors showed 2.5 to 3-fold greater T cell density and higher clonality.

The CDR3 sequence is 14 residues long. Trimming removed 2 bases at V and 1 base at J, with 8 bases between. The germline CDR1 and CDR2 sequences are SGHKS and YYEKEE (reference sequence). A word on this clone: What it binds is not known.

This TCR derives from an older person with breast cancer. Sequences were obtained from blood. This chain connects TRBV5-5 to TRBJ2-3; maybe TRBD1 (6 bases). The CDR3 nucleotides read TGTGCCAGCAGCTTTCAGGGGCGCACAGATACGCAGTATTTT. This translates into CASSFQGRTDTQYF.